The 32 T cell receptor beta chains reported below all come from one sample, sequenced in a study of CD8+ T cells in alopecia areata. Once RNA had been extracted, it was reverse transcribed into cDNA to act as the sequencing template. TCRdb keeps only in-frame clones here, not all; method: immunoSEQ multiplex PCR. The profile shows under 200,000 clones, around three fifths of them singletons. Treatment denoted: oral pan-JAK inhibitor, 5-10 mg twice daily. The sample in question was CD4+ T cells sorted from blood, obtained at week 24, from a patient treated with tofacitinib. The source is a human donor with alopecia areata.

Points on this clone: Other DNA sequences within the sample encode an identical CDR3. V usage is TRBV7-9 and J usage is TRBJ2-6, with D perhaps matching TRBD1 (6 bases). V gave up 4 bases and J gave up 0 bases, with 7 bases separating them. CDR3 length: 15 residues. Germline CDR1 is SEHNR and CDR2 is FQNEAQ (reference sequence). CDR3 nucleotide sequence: TGTGCCAGCAGCTCCAGGGGCTCTGGGGCCAACGTCCTGACTTTC. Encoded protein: CASSSRGSGANVLTF.

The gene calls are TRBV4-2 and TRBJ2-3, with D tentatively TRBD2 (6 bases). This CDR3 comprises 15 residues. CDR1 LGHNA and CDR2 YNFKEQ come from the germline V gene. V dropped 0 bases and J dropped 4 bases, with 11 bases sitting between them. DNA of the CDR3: TGTGCCAGCAGCCAAGACGTCGGGGAGGCAGATACGCAGTATTTT. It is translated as CASSQDVGEADTQYF.

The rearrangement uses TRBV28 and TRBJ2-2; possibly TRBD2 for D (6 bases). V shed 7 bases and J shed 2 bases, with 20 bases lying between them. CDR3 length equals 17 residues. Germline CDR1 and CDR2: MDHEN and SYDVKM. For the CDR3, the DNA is TGTGCCAGCAAGAGGGCCCCGGGACTTCCAAACACCGGGGAGCTGTTTTTT. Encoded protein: CASKRAPGLPNTGELFF.

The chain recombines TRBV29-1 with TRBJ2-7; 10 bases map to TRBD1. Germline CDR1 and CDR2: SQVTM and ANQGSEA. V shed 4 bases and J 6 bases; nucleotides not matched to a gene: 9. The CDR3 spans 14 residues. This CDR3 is CSVVIGRDRGEQYF. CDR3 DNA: TGCAGCGTTGTGATTGGCCGGGACAGGGGCGAGCAGTACTTC.

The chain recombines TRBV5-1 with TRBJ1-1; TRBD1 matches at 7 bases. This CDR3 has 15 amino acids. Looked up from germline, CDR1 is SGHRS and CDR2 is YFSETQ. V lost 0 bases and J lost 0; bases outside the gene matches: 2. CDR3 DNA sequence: TGCGCCAGCAGCTTGGCGACAGGGATGAACACTGAAGCTTTCTTT. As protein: CASSLATGMNTEAFF.

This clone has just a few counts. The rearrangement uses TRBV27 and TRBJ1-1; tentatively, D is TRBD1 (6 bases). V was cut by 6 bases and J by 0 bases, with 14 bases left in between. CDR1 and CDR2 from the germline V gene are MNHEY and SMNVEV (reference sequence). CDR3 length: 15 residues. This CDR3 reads CASSRIQGLNTEAFF. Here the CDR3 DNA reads TGTGCCAGCAGCCGCATACAGGGACTGAACACTGAAGCTTTCTTT.

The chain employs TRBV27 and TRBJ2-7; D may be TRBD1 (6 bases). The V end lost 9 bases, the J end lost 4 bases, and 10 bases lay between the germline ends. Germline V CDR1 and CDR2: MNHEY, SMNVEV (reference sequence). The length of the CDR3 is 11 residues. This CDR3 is CARPQGYEQYF. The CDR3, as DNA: TGTGCCAGGCCTCAGGGGTACGAGCAGTACTTC.

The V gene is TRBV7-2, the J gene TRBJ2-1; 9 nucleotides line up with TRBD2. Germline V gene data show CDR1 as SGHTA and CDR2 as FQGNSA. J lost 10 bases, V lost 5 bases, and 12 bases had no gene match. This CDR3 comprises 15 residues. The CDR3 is CASSTFSGGGPEQFF. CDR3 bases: TGTGCCAGCAGCACCTTTAGCGGGGGCGGACCGGAGCAGTTCTTC.

The CDR3 nucleotides are TGCGCCAGCAGCTTTGGTGGTGAGACTAATGAAAAACTGTTTTTT. This gives the protein CASSFGGETNEKLFF. This sequence joins TRBV5-1 and TRBJ1-4; no clear D gene. V was cut by 2 bases and J by 2 bases, with 10 bases left in between. CDR1 is SGHRS, CDR2 YFSETQ, per germline. The CDR3 loop spans 15 amino acids.

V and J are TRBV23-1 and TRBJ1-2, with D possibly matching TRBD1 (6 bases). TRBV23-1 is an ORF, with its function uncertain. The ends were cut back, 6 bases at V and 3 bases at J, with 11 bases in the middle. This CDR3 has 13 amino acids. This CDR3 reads CASRQGEDYGYTF. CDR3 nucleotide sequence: TGCGCCAGCAGACAGGGAGAAGACTATGGCTACACCTTC.

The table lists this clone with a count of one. CDR3 loop: CASTTGPGSDEQFF. The CDR3 region has the DNA TGCGCCAGCACCACAGGGCCCGGTTCGGATGAGCAGTTCTTC. The chain has TRBV5-1 and TRBJ2-1; the D gene is possibly TRBD1 (6 bases). Per the germline V gene, CDR1 is SGHRS and CDR2 is YFSETQ. V was trimmed by 6 bases and J by 8 bases, leaving 18 bases between them. The CDR3 is 14 residues long.

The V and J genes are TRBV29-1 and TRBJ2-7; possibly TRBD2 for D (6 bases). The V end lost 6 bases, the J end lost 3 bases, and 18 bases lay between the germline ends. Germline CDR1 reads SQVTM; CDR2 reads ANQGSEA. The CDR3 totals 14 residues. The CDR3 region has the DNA TGCAGCGTGCGGCCCGGATCTAGCGACTACGAGCAGTACTTC. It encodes CSVRPGSSDYEQYF.

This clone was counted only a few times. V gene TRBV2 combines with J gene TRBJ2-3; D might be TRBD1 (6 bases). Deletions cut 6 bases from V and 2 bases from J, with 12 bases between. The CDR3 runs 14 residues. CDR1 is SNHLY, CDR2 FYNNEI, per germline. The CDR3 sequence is CASRPDRSTDTQYF. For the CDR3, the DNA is TGTGCCAGCAGACCTGACAGGTCCACAGATACGCAGTATTTT.

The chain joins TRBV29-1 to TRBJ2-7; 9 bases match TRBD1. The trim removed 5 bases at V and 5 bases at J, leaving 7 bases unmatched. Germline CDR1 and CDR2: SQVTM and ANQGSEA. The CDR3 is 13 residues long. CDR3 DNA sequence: TGCAGCGTTCGGGGGGACAGGGTAAACGAGCAGTACTTC. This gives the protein CSVRGDRVNEQYF.

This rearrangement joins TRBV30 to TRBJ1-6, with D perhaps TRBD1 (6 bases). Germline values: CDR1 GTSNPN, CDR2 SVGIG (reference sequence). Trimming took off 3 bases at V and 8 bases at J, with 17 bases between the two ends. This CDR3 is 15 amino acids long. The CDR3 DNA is TGTGCCTGGAGATTAGGGGGGAATGCGGATTCACCCCTCCACTTT. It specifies CAWRLGGNADSPLHF.

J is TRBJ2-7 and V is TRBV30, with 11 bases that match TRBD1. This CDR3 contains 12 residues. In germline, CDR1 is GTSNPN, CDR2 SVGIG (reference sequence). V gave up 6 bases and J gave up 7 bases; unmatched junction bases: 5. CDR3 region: CACQDRGREQYF. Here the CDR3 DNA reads TGTGCCTGCCAGGACAGGGGGCGAGAGCAGTACTTC.

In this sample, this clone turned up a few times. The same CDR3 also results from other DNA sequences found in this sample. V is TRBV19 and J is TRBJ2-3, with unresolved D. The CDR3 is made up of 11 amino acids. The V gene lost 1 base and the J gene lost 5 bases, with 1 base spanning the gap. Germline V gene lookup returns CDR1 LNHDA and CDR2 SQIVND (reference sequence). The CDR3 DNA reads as TGTGCCAGTAGTATAGGAGATACGCAGTATTTT. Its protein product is CASSIGDTQYF.

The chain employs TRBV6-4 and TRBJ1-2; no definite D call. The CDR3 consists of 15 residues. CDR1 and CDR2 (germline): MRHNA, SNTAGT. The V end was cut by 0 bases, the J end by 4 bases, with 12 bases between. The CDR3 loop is CASSDSSGPFYGYTF. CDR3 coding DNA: TGTGCCAGCAGTGACTCGAGTGGGCCCTTCTATGGCTACACCTTC.

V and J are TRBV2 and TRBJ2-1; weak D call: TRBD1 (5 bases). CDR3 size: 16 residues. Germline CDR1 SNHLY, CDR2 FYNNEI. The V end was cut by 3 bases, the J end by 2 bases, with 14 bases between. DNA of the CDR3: TGTGCCAGCAGTGAGCCGGTGTGGGGCACCTACAATGAGCAGTTCTTC. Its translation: CASSEPVWGTYNEQFF.

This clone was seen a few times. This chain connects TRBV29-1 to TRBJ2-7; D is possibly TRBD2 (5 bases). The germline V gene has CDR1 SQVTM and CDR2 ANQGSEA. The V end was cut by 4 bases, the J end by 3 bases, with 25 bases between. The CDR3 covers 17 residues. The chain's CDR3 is CSVVSRTAEPLNYEQYF. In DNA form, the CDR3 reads TGCAGCGTTGTATCTCGGACTGCCGAACCCCTGAACTACGAGCAGTACTTC.

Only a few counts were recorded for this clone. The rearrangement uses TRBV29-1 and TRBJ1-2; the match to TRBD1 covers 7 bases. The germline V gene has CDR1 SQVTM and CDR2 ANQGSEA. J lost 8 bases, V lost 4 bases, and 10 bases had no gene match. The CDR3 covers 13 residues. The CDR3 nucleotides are TGCAGCGTTGGAACAGGGGTTGCCAACGGCTACACCTTC. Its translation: CSVGTGVANGYTF.

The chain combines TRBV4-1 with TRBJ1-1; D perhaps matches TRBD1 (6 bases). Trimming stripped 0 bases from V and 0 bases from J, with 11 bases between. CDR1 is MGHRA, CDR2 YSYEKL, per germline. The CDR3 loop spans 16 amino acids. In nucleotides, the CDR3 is TGCGCCAGCAGCCAAGATCGGACAGCGATGAACACTGAAGCTTTCTTT. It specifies CASSQDRTAMNTEAFF.

DNA for the CDR3: TGTGCCAGCAGTGAATACTACGGGACAAATGGGGAGCTGTTTTTT. Its translation: CASSEYYGTNGELFF. The rearrangement links TRBV25-1 to TRBJ2-2, with a possible D match to TRBD1 (6 bases). In germline, CDR1 is MGHDK, CDR2 SYGVNS. This CDR3 is 15 amino acids long. V dropped 0 bases and J dropped 8 bases, with 13 bases sitting between them.

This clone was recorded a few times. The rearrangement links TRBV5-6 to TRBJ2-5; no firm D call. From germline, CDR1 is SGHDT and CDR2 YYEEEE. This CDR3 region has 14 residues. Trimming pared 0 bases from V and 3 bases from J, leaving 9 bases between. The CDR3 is CASSLGAGKETQYF. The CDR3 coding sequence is TGTGCCAGCAGCTTGGGTGCCGGAAAAGAGACCCAGTACTTC.

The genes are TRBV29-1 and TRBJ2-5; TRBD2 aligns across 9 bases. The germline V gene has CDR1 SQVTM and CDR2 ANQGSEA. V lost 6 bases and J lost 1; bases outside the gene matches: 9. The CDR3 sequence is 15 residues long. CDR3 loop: CSVKTRLAVQETQYF. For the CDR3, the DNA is TGCAGCGTCAAGACCCGACTAGCGGTCCAAGAGACCCAGTACTTC.

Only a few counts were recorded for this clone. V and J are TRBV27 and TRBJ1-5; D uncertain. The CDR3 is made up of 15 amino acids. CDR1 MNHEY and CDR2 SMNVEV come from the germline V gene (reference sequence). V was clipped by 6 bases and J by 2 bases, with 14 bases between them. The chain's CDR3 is CASSPVSGGNQPQHF. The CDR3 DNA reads TGTGCCAGCAGCCCAGTTTCGGGTGGCAATCAGCCCCAGCATTTT.

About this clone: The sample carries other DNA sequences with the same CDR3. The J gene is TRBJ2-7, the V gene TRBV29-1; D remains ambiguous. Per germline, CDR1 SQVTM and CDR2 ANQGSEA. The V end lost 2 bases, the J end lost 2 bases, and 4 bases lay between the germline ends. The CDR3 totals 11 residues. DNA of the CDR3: TGCAGCGTTGAAAGAGCCTACGAGCAGTACTTC. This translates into CSVERAYEQYF.

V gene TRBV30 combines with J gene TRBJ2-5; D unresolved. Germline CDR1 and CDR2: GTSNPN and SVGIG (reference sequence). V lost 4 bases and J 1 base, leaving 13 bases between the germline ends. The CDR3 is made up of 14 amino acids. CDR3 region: CAWMSRDFQETQYF. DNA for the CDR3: TGTGCCTGGATGTCTAGGGATTTCCAAGAGACCCAGTACTTC.

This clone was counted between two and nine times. The CDR3 region has the DNA TGTGCCAGCAGGAAGGGCAGGGCGGGCTATGGCTACACCTTC. Its protein product is CASRKGRAGYGYTF. The rearrangement links TRBV6-5 to TRBJ1-2; a possible D gene is TRBD1 (5 bases). Deletions cut 6 bases from V and 4 bases from J, with 15 bases between. The germline gives CDR1 MNHEY, CDR2 SVGAGI. CDR3 size: 14 residues.

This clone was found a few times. CDR3: CAGRQDHSGNTIYF. As DNA, the CDR3 is TGTGCCGGAAGACAGGATCACTCTGGAAACACCATATATTTT. V is TRBV6-1 and J is TRBJ1-3, with D perhaps matching TRBD1 (6 bases). CDR3 length: 14 residues. V lost 11 bases, J lost 0 bases, and 14 bases lay in between. From germline, CDR1 is MNHNS and CDR2 SASEGT.

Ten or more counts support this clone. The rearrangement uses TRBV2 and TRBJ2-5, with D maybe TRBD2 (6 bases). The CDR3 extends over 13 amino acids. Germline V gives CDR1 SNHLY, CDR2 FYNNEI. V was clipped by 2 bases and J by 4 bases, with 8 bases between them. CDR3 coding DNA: TGTGCCAGCAGTGAATTGGAGGGAGAGACCCAGTACTTC. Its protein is CASSELEGETQYF.

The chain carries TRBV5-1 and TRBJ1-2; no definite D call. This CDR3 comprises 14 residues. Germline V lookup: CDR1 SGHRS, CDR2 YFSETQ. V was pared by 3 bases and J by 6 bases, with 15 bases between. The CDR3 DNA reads TGCGCCAGCAGCTATGAGGTTGGCGCGGATGGCTACACCTTC. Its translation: CASSYEVGADGYTF.